This TCR beta chain was recorded in a study of shared clonotypes between healthy human individuals. TCRdb's table, derived via immunoSEQ multiplex PCR, lists solely in-frame clones and lacks some. The sample records roughly 320,000 clones, more than 75% being singletons. Note on this clone: Its target is not known.

Trimming left V 5 bases short and J 8 bases short, with 16 bases between. This CDR3 is built from 14 residues. CDR1 and CDR2 from the germline V gene are SGHVS and FQNEAQ. General observations from the study: It was observed that approximately 5% of naive CD4 clonotypes were shared across a few donors.

Sample: memory CD8+ T cells sorted from blood. Subset here: CD45RO+ cells pooled with CCR7-negative TemRA cells. The chain uses TRBV7-8 and TRBJ2-1; a possible D gene is TRBD1 (6 bases). The TCR sequence derives from a man aged 18 to 29 in good health. The CDR3 region has the DNA TGTGCCAGCAGCGAAGAGACAGGTCGAGATGAGCAGTTCTTC. This codes for CASSEETGRDEQFF.